This T cell receptor beta chain is from a study of blood T cell repertoires in COVID-19 (TCRdb year 2020). As for the study more broadly: Samples from collaborators originated in the United States, Italy and Spain and spanned both the acute and convalescent phases of COVID-19. The prospective study material was composed of cDNA or gDNA derived from T cells, B-cell-depleted T cells, or PBMCs. The dataset comprised deeply sampled blood TCRbeta repertoires from subjects exposed to, actively infected with, or recovered from COVID-19. The repertoires were released in a freely available public database intended as a resource for research on the immune response to SARS-CoV-2. The samples were drawn from two sources: the first 160 participants of the ongoing ImmuneRACE study, and about 1,300 subjects contributed by 6 global collaborators. A de-identified subject ID, COVID-19 status, age in years and sex were almost always included in the sample metadata. Where HLA class I and class II types were available, the types were taken from metadata supplied by the sample provider, not from assay-based typing.

Each collaborating institution followed its own protocols to collect whole blood in K2EDTA tubes. For TCRbeta analysis, collaborators shipped samples in one of three forms: frozen whole blood, isolated PBMCs, or DNA extracted from either of those sample types. TCRbeta CDR3 regions were amplified from genomic DNA using the immunoSEQ Assay, a bias-controlled multiplex PCR. The authors' analysis ran thus. The number of nucleated cells in each sample was estimated from the amplification of reference gene primers within the assay. To quantify the absolute abundance of each unique TCRbeta CDR3 rearrangement, sequence reads were collapsed and filtered. For each sample, productive Simpson clonality was calculated as the square root of Simpson's diversity index over productive rearrangements. The clones in this table, taken by TCRdb from immuneACCESS, are in-frame only. Not every clone is retained; where verified, under half of the shortfall comes from an unresolved V gene, and the cause of the rest is unknown. For V, J and clone size, that table is used; D and trimming come from the DNA. Counted in this sample were around 100,000 clones; about 86% of them appeared once. About 3.5% of the sample rests with the top ten.

Points the paper makes about the study in general: How much clinical and demographic metadata was included differed by source and by participant, and the metadata was provided uncurated.

Points on this clone: It has no known antigen specificity. Base qualities were left out, and no much larger clone turns up one base away.

The source material was peripheral blood. The sequence came from a human donor in a cohort sampled during active COVID-19.

The nucleotides read TGTGCCAGCAGTTTCCGGGACAGGGACTCCTATAATTCACCCCTCCACTTT. Its translation reads: CASSFRDRDSYNSPLHF. The chain employs TRBV27 and TRBJ1-6; 9 bases in the junction line up with TRBD1. Measured from the cysteine to the phenylalanine, the CDR3 is 17 residues long. Just CDR3 DNA is preserved here, 51 bases in frame from base 1. Relative to germline, V is missing 3 bases and J is missing 0 bases, with 3 bases of the junction outside any gene match. CDR1 and CDR2 are read off the germline V gene (reference sequence) as MNHEY and SMNVEV.